This is a list of T cell receptor beta chains from one sample in a study of blood T cell repertoires in COVID-19. The repertoire was sequenced with immunoSEQ multiplex PCR; TCRdb's copy has only in-frame clones and lacks some. The sample lists approximately 280,000 clones, over 75% occurring once. The sequenced sample was peripheral blood. These receptors were collected from a woman in her seventies with acute or convalescent COVID-19. Each CDR3 is given with its conserved first and last residue. Fields, in order: J gene, V gene, D gene, clone size, CDR3 length, CDR3 protein, CDR3 DNA. D genes are given only for firm matches. For some rows the clone size is stated as once, few or many, or as a class when expanded; others skip it.

j_call: TRBJ2-1
v_call: TRBV11-2
d_call: NA
clone_size: NA
cdr3_length: 15
cdr3_aa: CASSLVIREDNEQFF
cdr3_nt: TGTGCCAGCAGCTTAGTGATTCGGGAAGACAATGAGCAGTTCTTC

j_call: TRBJ1-1
v_call: TRBV18
d_call: TRBD1
clone_size: NA
cdr3_length: 14
cdr3_aa: CASSQGQGNTEAFF
cdr3_nt: TGTGCCAGCTCACAAGGACAGGGGAACACTGAAGCTTTCTTT

j_call: TRBJ1-1
v_call: TRBV9
d_call: NA
clone_size: NA
cdr3_length: 15
cdr3_aa: CASSETHTAHTEAFF
cdr3_nt: TGTGCCAGCAGCGAAACCCATACAGCTCACACTGAAGCTTTCTTT

j_call: TRBJ1-3
v_call: TRBV6-5
d_call: NA
clone_size: NA
cdr3_length: 14
cdr3_aa: CASRDSISGNTIYF
cdr3_nt: TGTGCCAGCAGGGACAGCATCTCTGGAAACACCATATATTTT

j_call: TRBJ2-7
v_call: TRBV6-5
d_call: TRBD2
clone_size: once
cdr3_length: 14
cdr3_aa: CASLSPGGIGEQYF
cdr3_nt: TGTGCCAGCCTATCCCCCGGGGGGATTGGGGAGCAGTACTTC

j_call: TRBJ1-6
v_call: TRBV5-1
d_call: NA
clone_size: few
cdr3_length: 16
cdr3_aa: CASSPVPQDRNSPLHF
cdr3_nt: TGCGCCAGCAGCCCCGTGCCTCAAGACAGGAATTCACCCCTCCACTTT

j_call: TRBJ1-2
v_call: TRBV19
d_call: TRBD1
clone_size: NA
cdr3_length: 15
cdr3_aa: CASSRGQGVGYGYTF
cdr3_nt: TGTGCCAGTAGTAGAGGACAGGGTGTAGGGTATGGCTACACCTTC

j_call: TRBJ2-3
v_call: TRBV2
d_call: TRBD2
clone_size: NA
cdr3_length: 16
cdr3_aa: CASAWRASGGTDTQYF
cdr3_nt: TGTGCCAGCGCCTGGCGGGCTAGCGGGGGAACAGATACGCAGTATTTT

j_call: TRBJ1-1
v_call: TRBV7-8
d_call: NA
clone_size: once
cdr3_length: 15
cdr3_aa: CASSLGGGRPTEAFF
cdr3_nt: TGTGCCAGCAGCTTAGGCGGGGGGCGGCCCACTGAAGCTTTCTTT

j_call: TRBJ2-3
v_call: TRBV3-1/TRBV3-2
d_call: NA
clone_size: NA
cdr3_length: 15
cdr3_aa: CASARLAIEGDTQYF
cdr3_nt: TGTGCCAGCGCACGATTAGCGATCGAGGGAGATACGCAGTATTTT

j_call: TRBJ1-5
v_call: TRBV5-1
d_call: NA
clone_size: NA
cdr3_length: 15
cdr3_aa: CASSLEGTKNQPQHF
cdr3_nt: TGCGCCAGCAGCTTGGAAGGGACAAAGAATCAGCCCCAGCATTTT

j_call: TRBJ1-5
v_call: TRBV19
d_call: NA
clone_size: NA
cdr3_length: 15
cdr3_aa: CASTAGGASNQPQHF
cdr3_nt: TGTGCCAGTACCGCCGGCGGAGCTAGCAATCAGCCCCAGCATTTT

j_call: TRBJ2-2
v_call: TRBV2
d_call: TRBD2
clone_size: few
cdr3_length: 13
cdr3_aa: CASSQRGAGELFF
cdr3_nt: TGTGCCAGCTCCCAGCGGGGGGCCGGGGAGCTGTTTTTT

j_call: TRBJ1-2
v_call: TRBV2
d_call: TRBD1
clone_size: once
cdr3_length: 13
cdr3_aa: CASRDGTGYGYTF
cdr3_nt: TGTGCCAGCCGGGACGGGACAGGGTACGGCTACACCTTC

j_call: TRBJ1-5
v_call: TRBV7-9
d_call: NA
clone_size: NA
cdr3_length: 15
cdr3_aa: CASSLAFGDNQPQHF
cdr3_nt: TGTGCCAGCAGCTTAGCTTTCGGTGACAATCAGCCCCAGCATTTT

j_call: TRBJ2-7
v_call: TRBV7-2
d_call: NA
clone_size: NA
cdr3_length: 13
cdr3_aa: CASSLAAVYEQYF
cdr3_nt: TGTGCCAGCAGCTTAGCAGCGGTCTACGAGCAGTACTTC

j_call: TRBJ1-2
v_call: TRBV21-1
d_call: NA
clone_size: NA
cdr3_length: 16
cdr3_aa: CASSKRGERGGDGYTF
cdr3_nt: TGTGCCAGCAGCAAAAGAGGAGAAAGGGGGGGAGACGGCTACACCTTC

j_call: TRBJ1-5
v_call: TRBV25-1
d_call: NA
clone_size: NA
cdr3_length: 14
cdr3_aa: CASSQTGLNQPQHF
cdr3_nt: TGTGCCAGTTCCCAAACAGGGCTCAATCAGCCCCAGCATTTT

j_call: TRBJ2-7
v_call: TRBV3-1/TRBV3-2
d_call: NA
clone_size: NA
cdr3_length: 12
cdr3_aa: CASSSSSYEQYF
cdr3_nt: TGTGCCAGCAGCTCGAGCTCCTACGAGCAGTACTTC

j_call: TRBJ1-1
v_call: TRBV5-4
d_call: NA
clone_size: NA
cdr3_length: 13
cdr3_aa: CASSYTMNTEAFF
cdr3_nt: TGTGCCAGCAGCTACACAATGAACACTGAAGCTTTCTTT

j_call: TRBJ2-1
v_call: TRBV2
d_call: TRBD2
clone_size: NA
cdr3_length: 14
cdr3_aa: CASSDGLAGNEQFF
cdr3_nt: TGTGCCAGCAGTGACGGACTAGCGGGGAACGAGCAGTTCTTC

j_call: TRBJ1-1
v_call: TRBV5-1
d_call: TRBD1
clone_size: NA
cdr3_length: 14
cdr3_aa: CASSSRDRGTEAFF
cdr3_nt: TGCGCCAGCAGCAGTCGGGACAGGGGCACTGAAGCTTTCTTT

j_call: TRBJ1-1
v_call: TRBV2
d_call: NA
clone_size: NA
cdr3_length: 11
cdr3_aa: CAISGNTEAFF
cdr3_nt: TGTGCCATCTCCGGGAACACTGAAGCTTTCTTT

j_call: TRBJ2-1
v_call: TRBV4-1
d_call: NA
clone_size: NA
cdr3_length: 17
cdr3_aa: CASSQALTGSSYNEQFF
cdr3_nt: TGCGCCAGCAGCCAAGCATTAACAGGGAGCTCCTACAATGAGCAGTTCTTC

j_call: TRBJ2-6
v_call: TRBV4-2
d_call: NA
clone_size: NA
cdr3_length: 16
cdr3_aa: CASSQEWSSGANVLTF
cdr3_nt: TGTGCCAGCAGCCAAGAATGGAGCTCTGGGGCCAACGTCCTGACTTTC

j_call: TRBJ1-2
v_call: TRBV10-3
d_call: TRBD1
clone_size: once
cdr3_length: 14
cdr3_aa: CAISPGQGVGGYTF
cdr3_nt: TGTGCCATCAGTCCGGGACAGGGAGTTGGGGGCTACACCTTC

j_call: TRBJ2-3
v_call: TRBV7-2
d_call: NA
clone_size: NA
cdr3_length: 16
cdr3_aa: CASSSRRGWGTDTQYF
cdr3_nt: TGTGCCAGCAGCAGCCGCCGGGGGTGGGGCACAGATACGCAGTATTTT

j_call: TRBJ1-1
v_call: TRBV6-5
d_call: NA
clone_size: NA
cdr3_length: 16
cdr3_aa: CASSYSIGAGRTEAFF
cdr3_nt: TGTGCCAGCAGTTACTCGATTGGGGCCGGTAGGACTGAAGCTTTCTTT

j_call: TRBJ2-2
v_call: TRBV3-1/TRBV3-2
d_call: TRBD2
clone_size: NA
cdr3_length: 16
cdr3_aa: CASSQDAIAGTGELFF
cdr3_nt: TGTGCCAGCAGCCAAGATGCGATAGCGGGGACCGGGGAGCTGTTTTTT

j_call: TRBJ1-1
v_call: TRBV24-1
d_call: NA
clone_size: NA
cdr3_length: 14
cdr3_aa: CATSEVFTGTEAFF
cdr3_nt: TGTGCCACCAGTGAGGTTTTTACGGGCACTGAAGCTTTCTTT

j_call: TRBJ2-1
v_call: TRBV19
d_call: TRBD1
clone_size: NA
cdr3_length: 14
cdr3_aa: CASTRTGAYNEQFF
cdr3_nt: TGTGCCAGTACAAGGACAGGGGCCTACAATGAGCAGTTCTTC

j_call: TRBJ1-2
v_call: TRBV30
d_call: NA
clone_size: NA
cdr3_length: 13
cdr3_aa: CAWSVGGPYGYTF
cdr3_nt: TGTGCCTGGAGTGTCGGGGGGCCCTATGGCTACACCTTC